The rows below give T cell receptor beta chains drawn from one sample of a study of T cell changes during pregnancy in multiple sclerosis. Libraries were prepared by immunoSEQ multiplex PCR; TCRdb keeps only in-frame clonotypes and omits some of them. The sample records about 34,000 clones, 70% to 90% being singletons. The source was CD8+ T cells from peripheral blood mononuclear cells, collected in the third trimester of pregnancy. Receptors originate from a female donor with multiple sclerosis, enrolled in a pregnancy study. CDR3s include the opening cysteine and the closing phenylalanine or tryptophan. D genes are given only for firm matches. Part of the rows lack a size; the others show once, few, many or a class for expanded clones.

DNA: TGTGCCAGCAGGGGTTTCAACTCGGGGGGCGGTAATGAAAAACTGTTTTTT; CDR3: CASRGFNSGGGNEKLFF; J: TRBJ1-4; V: TRBV27; size: NA; D: NA
DNA: TGTGCCAGCAGTTACTCGCGGGACAGGGGGGACTACGAGCAGTACTTC; CDR3: CASSYSRDRGDYEQYF; J: TRBJ2-7; V: TRBV6-5; size: NA; D: TRBD1
DNA: TGTGCCAGCTTTGAGACTAGCGTCCCAGATACGCAGTATTTT; CDR3: CASFETSVPDTQYF; J: TRBJ2-3; V: TRBV2; size: NA; D: TRBD2
DNA: TGTGCCATCAGTGAGTCATTAGGGACTAGCGGGGGGAACATTCAGTACTTC; CDR3: CAISESLGTSGGNIQYF; J: TRBJ2-4; V: TRBV10-3; size: NA; D: TRBD2
DNA: TGTGCCAGCAGCTTAATACAGGGTTGGAACTATGGCTACACCTTC; CDR3: CASSLIQGWNYGYTF; J: TRBJ1-2; V: TRBV5-6; size: NA; D: NA
DNA: TGTGCCAGCAGAGTCCGGGACAGGGGCCTCAAAGAAGCTTTCTTT; CDR3: CASRVRDRGLKEAFF; J: TRBJ1-1; V: TRBV6-5; size: few; D: TRBD1
DNA: TGTGCCAGCAGCGAAACAGGGATTATGAACACTGAAGCTTTCTTT; CDR3: CASSETGIMNTEAFF; J: TRBJ1-1; V: TRBV6-4; size: many; D: NA
DNA: TGTGCCATCAGTGGGACAGGGAACGAGCAGTACTTC; CDR3: CAISGTGNEQYF; J: TRBJ2-7; V: TRBV10-3; size: once; D: TRBD1
DNA: TGTGCCACAACCTCGACTGAGAGCAGCTCCTACGAGCAGTACTTC; CDR3: CATTSTESSSYEQYF; J: TRBJ2-7; V: TRBV10-3; size: NA; D: NA
DNA: TGTGCCAGCAGCCCCAGCTTCGGCGGGGGGGCCCCCGGGGAGCTGTTTTTT; CDR3: CASSPSFGGGAPGELFF; J: TRBJ2-2; V: TRBV7-8; size: NA; D: TRBD2
DNA: TGTGCCAGCAGTTACTCGAACAGGGTCGTCGGGTCACCCCTCCACTTT; CDR3: CASSYSNRVVGSPLHF; J: TRBJ1-6; V: TRBV6-5; size: NA; D: NA